Included here is one TCR beta chain sequence, with context. Its matching antigen is unknown. The germline V gene has CDR1 SGDLS and CDR2 YYNGEE. V gave up 2 bases and J gave up 0 bases, with 8 bases separating them. The CDR3 runs to 14 residues. TCR beta CDR3 region amplification was performed from RNA transcripts. The HTBI set primed first-round TCR CDR3 RT-PCR. TCRdb re-derived calls from the multiplex PCR reads in MiXCR, one entry per CDR3 protein. This table holds under 500,000 distinct CDR3 sequences, about 14% found once. The data belong to a study of T cells in Graves' hyperthyroidism and ophthalmopathy. Patients affected by ophthalmopathy presented a Clinical Activity Score of at least 3, a NOSPECS grade of at least 4, and disease duration below 3 months. The diagnostic basis comprised clinical symptoms, serum thyroxine and TRAb, thyroid ultrasound and orbital computed tomography. Study results and caveats: The model forecast ophthalmopathy, anticipating it by a median about 7 months before onset.

This TCR came from a man aged 45-65 years with Graves' ophthalmopathy. Sequencing was performed on blood. The chain joins TRBV9 to TRBJ2-5; D is unresolved. This CDR3 is CASSVSADQETQYF. CDR3 sequence (DNA): TGTGCCAGCAGCGTTTCCGCAGACCAAGAGACCCAGTACTTC.